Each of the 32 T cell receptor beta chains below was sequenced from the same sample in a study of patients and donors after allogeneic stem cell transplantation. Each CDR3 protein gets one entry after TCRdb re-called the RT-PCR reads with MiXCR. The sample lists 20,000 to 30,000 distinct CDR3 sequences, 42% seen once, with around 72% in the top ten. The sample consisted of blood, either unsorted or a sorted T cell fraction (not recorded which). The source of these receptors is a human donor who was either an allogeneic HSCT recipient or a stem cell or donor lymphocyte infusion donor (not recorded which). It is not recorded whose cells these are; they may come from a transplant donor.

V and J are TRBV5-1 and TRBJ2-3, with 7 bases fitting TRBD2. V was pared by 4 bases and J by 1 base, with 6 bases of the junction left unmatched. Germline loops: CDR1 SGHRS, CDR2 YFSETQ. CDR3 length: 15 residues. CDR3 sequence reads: CASSTGLLGTDTQYF. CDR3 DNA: TGCGCCAGCAGCACGGGACTACTCGGCACAGATACGCAGTATTTT.

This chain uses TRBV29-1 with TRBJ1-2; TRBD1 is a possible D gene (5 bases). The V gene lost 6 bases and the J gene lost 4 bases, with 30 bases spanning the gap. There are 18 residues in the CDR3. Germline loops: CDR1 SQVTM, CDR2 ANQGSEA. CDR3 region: CSVGGAPGLELFGYGYTF. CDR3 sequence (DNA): TGCAGCGTCGGGGGTGCGCCGGGACTGGAACTATTTGGCTATGGCTACACCTTC.

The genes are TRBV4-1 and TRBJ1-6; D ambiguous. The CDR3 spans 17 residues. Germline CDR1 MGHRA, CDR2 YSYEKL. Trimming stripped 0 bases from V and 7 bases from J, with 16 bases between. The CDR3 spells CASSQEPLVGPNSPLHF. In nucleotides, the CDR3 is TGCGCCAGCAGCCAAGAGCCTCTGGTGGGCCCGAATTCACCCCTCCACTTT.

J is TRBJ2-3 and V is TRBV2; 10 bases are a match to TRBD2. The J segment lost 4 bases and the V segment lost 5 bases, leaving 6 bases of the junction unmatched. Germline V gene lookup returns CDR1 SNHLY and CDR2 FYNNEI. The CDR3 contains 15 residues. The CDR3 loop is CASSSLAGAADTQYF. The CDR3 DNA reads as TGTGCCAGCAGTTCCCTAGCGGGGGCAGCAGATACGCAGTATTTT.

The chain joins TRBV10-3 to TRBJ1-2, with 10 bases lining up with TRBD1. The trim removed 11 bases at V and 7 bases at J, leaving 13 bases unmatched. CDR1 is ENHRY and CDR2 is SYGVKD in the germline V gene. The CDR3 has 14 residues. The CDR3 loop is CAAGSGQGLPGYTF. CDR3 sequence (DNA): TGTGCCGCGGGCTCGGGACAGGGGTTACCTGGCTACACCTTC.

The CDR3 coding sequence is TGCGCCAGCAGCTTGGGCACAAATCAGCCCCAGCATTTT. Translation gives CASSLGTNQPQHF. This rearrangement joins TRBV5-1 to TRBJ1-5, with D unresolved. The CDR3 extends over 13 amino acids. Trimming cost V 0 bases and J 4 bases, with 5 bases left between them. From germline, CDR1 is SGHRS and CDR2 YFSETQ.

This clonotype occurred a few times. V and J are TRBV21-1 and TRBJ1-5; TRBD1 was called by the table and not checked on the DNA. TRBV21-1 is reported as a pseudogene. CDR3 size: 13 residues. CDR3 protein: CASNGRANRPQHF. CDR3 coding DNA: TGTGCCAGCAATGGCAGGGCCAATCGGCCCCAGCATTTT.

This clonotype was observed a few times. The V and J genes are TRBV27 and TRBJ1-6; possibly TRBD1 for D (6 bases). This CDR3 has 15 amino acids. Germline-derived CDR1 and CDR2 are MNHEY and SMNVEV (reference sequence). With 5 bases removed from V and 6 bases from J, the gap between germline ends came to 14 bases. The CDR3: CASSRAGVPNSPLHF. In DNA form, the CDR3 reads TGTGCCAGCAGTCGCGCAGGGGTCCCTAATTCACCCCTCCACTTT.

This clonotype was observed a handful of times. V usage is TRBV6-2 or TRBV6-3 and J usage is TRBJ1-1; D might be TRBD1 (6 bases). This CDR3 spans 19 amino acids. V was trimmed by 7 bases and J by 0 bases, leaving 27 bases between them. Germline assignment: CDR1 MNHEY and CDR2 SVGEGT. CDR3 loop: CASTPGSYLGAGMNTEAFF. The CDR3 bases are TGTGCCAGCACCCCGGGAAGCTATTTGGGGGCCGGGATGAACACTGAAGCTTTCTTT.

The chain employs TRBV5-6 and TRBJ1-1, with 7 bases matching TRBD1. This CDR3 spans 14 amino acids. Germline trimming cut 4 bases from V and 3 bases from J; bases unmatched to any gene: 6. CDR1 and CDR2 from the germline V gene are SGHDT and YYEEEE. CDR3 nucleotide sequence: TGTGCCAGCAGCCCTGACGACAGGGACACTGAAGCTTTCTTT. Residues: CASSPDDRDTEAFF.

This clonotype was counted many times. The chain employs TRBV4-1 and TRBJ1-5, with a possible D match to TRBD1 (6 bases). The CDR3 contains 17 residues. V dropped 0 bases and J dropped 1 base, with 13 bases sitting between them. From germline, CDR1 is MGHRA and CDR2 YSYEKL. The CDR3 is CASSQEFGGWSNQPQHF. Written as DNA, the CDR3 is TGCGCCAGCAGCCAAGAATTCGGGGGCTGGAGCAATCAGCCCCAGCATTTT.

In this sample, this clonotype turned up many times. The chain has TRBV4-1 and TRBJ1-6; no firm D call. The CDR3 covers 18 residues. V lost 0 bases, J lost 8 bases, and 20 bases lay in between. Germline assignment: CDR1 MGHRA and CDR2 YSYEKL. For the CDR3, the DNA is TGCGCCAGCAGCCAAGATCCGAACGGACGACTTAGAGATTCACCCCTCCACTTT. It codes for CASSQDPNGRLRDSPLHF.

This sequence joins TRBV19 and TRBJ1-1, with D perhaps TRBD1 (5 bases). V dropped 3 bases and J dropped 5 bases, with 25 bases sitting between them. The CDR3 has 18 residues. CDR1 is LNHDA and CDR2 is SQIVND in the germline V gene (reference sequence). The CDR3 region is CASSIPRIPKGRATEAFF. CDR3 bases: TGTGCCAGTAGTATCCCGAGGATTCCGAAGGGGAGGGCGACTGAAGCTTTCTTT.

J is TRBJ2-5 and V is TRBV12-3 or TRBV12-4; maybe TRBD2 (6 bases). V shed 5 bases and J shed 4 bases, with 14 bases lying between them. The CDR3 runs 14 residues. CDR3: CASSLRVGGETQYF. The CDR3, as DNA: TGTGCCAGCAGTCTCCGAGTGGGGGGAGAGACCCAGTACTTC.

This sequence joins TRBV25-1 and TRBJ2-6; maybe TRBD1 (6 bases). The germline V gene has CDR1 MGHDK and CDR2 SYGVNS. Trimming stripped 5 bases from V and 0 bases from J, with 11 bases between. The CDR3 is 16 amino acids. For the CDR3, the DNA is TGTGCCAGCAGTCTACACAGGGACTCTGGGGCCAACGTCCTGACTTTC. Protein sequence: CASSLHRDSGANVLTF.

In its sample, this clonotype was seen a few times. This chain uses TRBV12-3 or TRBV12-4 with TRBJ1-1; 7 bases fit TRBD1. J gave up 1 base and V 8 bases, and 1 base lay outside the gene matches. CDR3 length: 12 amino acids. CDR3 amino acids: CASGDRNTEAFF. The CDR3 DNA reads TGTGCCAGCGGGGACAGGAACACTGAAGCTTTCTTT.

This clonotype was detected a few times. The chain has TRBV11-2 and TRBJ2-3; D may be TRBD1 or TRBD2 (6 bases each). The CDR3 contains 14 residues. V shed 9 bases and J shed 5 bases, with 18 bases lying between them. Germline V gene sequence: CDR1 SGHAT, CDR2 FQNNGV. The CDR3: CASPNRGAGDTQYF. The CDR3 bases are TGTGCCAGTCCCAATAGGGGGGCCGGAGATACGCAGTATTTT.

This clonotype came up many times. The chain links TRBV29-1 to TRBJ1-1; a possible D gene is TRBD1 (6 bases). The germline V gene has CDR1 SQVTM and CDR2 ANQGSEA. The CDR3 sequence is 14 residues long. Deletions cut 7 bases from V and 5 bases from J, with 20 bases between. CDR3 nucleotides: TGCAGCGCCATGAGGGGCCAAGGGGGGACTGAAGCTTTCTTT. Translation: CSAMRGQGGTEAFF.

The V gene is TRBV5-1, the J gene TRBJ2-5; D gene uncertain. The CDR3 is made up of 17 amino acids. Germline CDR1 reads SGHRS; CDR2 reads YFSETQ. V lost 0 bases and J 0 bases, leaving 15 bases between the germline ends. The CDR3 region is CASSLGGSQLNQETQYF. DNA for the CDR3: TGCGCCAGCAGCTTGGGTGGGTCACAATTAAACCAAGAGACCCAGTACTTC.

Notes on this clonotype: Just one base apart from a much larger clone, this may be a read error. As DNA, the CDR3 is TGTGCCAGCAGTTACTCGAAAAGTTTCTTTAATGAAAAACTGTTTTTT. Its translation is CASSYSKSFFNEKLFF. V is TRBV6-6 and J is TRBJ1-4; D uncertain. V shed 0 bases and J shed 4 bases, with 12 bases lying between them. This CDR3 spans 16 amino acids. CDR1 and CDR2 (germline): MNHNY, SVGAGI (reference sequence).

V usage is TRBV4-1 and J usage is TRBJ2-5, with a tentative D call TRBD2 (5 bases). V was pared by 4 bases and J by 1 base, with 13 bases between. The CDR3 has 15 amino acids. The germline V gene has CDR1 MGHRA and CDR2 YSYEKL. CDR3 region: CASSRGLASQETQYF. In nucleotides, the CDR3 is TGCGCCAGCAGCCGCGGTCTAGCAAGCCAAGAGACCCAGTACTTC.

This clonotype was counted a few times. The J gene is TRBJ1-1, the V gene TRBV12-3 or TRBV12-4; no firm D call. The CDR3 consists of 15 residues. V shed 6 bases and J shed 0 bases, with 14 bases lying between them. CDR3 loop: CASSFSGRLNTEAFF. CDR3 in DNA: TGTGCCAGCAGCTTTAGCGGCAGATTGAACACTGAAGCTTTCTTT.

The CDR3 region is CSAWTSGSANIQYF. CDR3 coding DNA: TGCAGTGCGTGGACTAGCGGGTCCGCAAACATTCAGTACTTC. V usage is TRBV20-1 and J usage is TRBJ2-4; 11 bases match TRBD2. V gave up 6 bases and J gave up 6 bases; unmatched junction bases: 7. Looked up from germline, CDR1 is DFQATT and CDR2 is SNEGSKA (reference sequence). The CDR3 has 14 residues.

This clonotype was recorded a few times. CDR3 DNA sequence: TGTGCCAGCAGTTTAATTTGGTTGGGGAAAAGGGAAAGGAAAGTGAACACCGGGGAGCTGTTTTTT. Translated: CASSLIWLGKRERKVNTGELFF. The chain combines TRBV27 with TRBJ2-2; D unclear. The CDR3 runs to 22 residues. Germline V gives CDR1 MNHEY, CDR2 SMNVEV (reference sequence). The V end was cut by 2 bases, the J end by 1 base, with 29 bases between.

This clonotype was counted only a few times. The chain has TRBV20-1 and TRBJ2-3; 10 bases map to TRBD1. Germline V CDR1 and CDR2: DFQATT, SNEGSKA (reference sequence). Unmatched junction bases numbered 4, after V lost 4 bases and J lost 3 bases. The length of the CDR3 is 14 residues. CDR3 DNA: TGCAGTGCTAACGACAGGGGGCGTACAGATACGCAGTATTTT. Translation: CSANDRGRTDTQYF.

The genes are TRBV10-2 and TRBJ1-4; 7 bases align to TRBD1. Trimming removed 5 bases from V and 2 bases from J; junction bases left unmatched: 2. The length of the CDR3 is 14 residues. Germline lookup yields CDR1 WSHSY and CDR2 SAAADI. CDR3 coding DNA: TGCGCCAGCAGTAAACAGGGGACTAATGAAAAACTGTTTTTT. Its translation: CASSKQGTNEKLFF.

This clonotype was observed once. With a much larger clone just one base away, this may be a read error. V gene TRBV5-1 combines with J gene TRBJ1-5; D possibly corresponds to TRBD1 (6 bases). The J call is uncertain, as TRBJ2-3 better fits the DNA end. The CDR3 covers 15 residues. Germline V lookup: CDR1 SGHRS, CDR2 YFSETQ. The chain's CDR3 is CASSPTGTNDQPQYF. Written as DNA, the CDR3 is TGCGCCAGCAGCCCCACCGGGACAAATGATCAGCCCCAGTATTTT.

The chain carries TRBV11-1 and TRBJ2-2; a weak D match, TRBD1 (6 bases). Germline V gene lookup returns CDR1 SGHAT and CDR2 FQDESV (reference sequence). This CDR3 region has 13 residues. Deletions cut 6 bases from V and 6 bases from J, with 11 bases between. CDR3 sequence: CASRIQGAGELFF. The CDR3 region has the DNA TGTGCCAGCAGGATACAGGGAGCCGGGGAGCTGTTTTTT.

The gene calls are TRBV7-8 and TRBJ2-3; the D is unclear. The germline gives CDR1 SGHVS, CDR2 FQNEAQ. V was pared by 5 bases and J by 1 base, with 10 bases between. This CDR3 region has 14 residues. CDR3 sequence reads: CASSVLMGTDTQYF. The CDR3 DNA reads TGTGCCAGCAGCGTCCTCATGGGCACAGATACGCAGTATTTT.

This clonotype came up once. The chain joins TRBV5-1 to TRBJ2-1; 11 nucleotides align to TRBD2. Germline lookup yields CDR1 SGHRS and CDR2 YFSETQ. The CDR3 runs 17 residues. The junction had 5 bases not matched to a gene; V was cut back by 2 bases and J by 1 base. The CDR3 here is CASSLASGGSSYNEQFF. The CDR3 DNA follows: TGCGCCAGCAGCTTAGCTAGCGGGGGGTCTTCCTACAATGAGCAGTTCTTC.

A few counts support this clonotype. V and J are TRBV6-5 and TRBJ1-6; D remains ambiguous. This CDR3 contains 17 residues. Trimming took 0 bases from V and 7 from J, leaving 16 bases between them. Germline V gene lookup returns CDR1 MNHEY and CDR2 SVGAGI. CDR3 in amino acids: CASSYSYGTARNSPLHF. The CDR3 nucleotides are TGTGCCAGCAGTTACTCATATGGTACAGCCCGAAATTCACCCCTCCACTTT.

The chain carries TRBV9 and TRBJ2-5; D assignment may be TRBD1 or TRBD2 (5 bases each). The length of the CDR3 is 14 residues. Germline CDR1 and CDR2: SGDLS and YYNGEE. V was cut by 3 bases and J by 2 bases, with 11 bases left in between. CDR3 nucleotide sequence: TGTGCCAGCAGCGCCGGGACGGTGCAAGAGACCCAGTACTTC. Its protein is CASSAGTVQETQYF.